The 25 T cell receptor beta chains below all came from one sample that was sequenced in a study of T-cell memory formation after mild COVID-19. Using its own MiXCR run on the 5' RACE reads, TCRdb lists one record per CDR3 protein. The data hold 75,000 to 95,000 distinct CDR3 sequences, with 10% to 15% observed a single time. Sequenced material: PBMCs or a T cell subset sorted from them (not recorded which). These receptors came from an adult woman who had mild COVID-19 (a few samples of this study predate the infection). Cell type and time point are not known.

Here the CDR3 reads CASSLTLDRDTDTQYF. The CDR3 region has the DNA TGTGCCAGCAGCTTAACCCTCGATAGGGACACAGATACGCAGTATTTT. V is TRBV7-6 and J is TRBJ2-3; D remains ambiguous. V lost 2 bases and J 2 bases, leaving 14 bases between the germline ends. CDR1 is SGHVS and CDR2 is FNYEAQ in the germline V gene. There are 16 residues in the CDR3.

V and J are TRBV5-1 and TRBJ2-1; 8 nucleotides line up with TRBD1. The germline gives CDR1 SGHRS, CDR2 YFSETQ. V was clipped by 2 bases and J by 4 bases; unmatched bases: 2. CDR3 size: 14 residues. The CDR3 sequence: CASSFRQGYNEQFF. The CDR3 bases are TGCGCCAGCAGCTTCCGACAGGGGTACAATGAGCAGTTCTTC.

The sample holds many counts of this clonotype. The rearrangement links TRBV4-3 to TRBJ2-7; 7 nucleotides match TRBD2. Trimming took 0 bases from V and 5 from J; bases not matched to a gene: 10. Germline assignment: CDR1 LGHNA and CDR2 YSLEER. The length of the CDR3 is 16 residues. CDR3 DNA sequence: TGCGCCAGCAGCCAAGATAGCGGGTCGTGGGGTGACGAGCAGTACTTC. It yields the protein CASSQDSGSWGDEQYF.

There are many counts of this clonotype. J is TRBJ2-2 and V is TRBV4-1, with D perhaps TRBD1 (5 bases). The V end was cut by 1 base, the J end by 7 bases, with 7 bases between. Germline assignment: CDR1 MGHRA and CDR2 YSYEKL. CDR3 length: 13 amino acids. This chain's CDR3 is CASSQVGHGELFF. In DNA form, the CDR3 reads TGCGCCAGCAGCCAAGTGGGGCACGGGGAGCTGTTTTTT.

The rearrangement uses TRBV27 and TRBJ2-7; TRBD2 might be the D (6 bases). Trimming took 6 bases from V and 6 from J, leaving 18 bases between them. Germline CDR1 reads MNHEY; CDR2 reads SMNVEV (reference sequence). The CDR3 is made up of 14 amino acids. The CDR3 spells CASSPRGFLLEQYF. CDR3 coding DNA: TGTGCCAGCAGCCCCCGGGGGTTCCTCCTCGAGCAGTACTTC.

This clonotype was picked up many times. The rearrangement joins TRBV12-3 or TRBV12-4 to TRBJ1-1; TRBD1 might be the D (6 bases). V shed 5 bases and J shed 4 bases, with 14 bases lying between them. This CDR3 contains 14 residues. The CDR3 sequence is CASSTTGWGTEAFF. CDR3 DNA: TGTGCCAGCAGTACAACAGGGTGGGGCACTGAAGCTTTCTTT.

This clonotype was recorded many times. This chain links TRBV24-1 with TRBJ2-1; tentative D call: TRBD2 (6 bases). CDR3 length equals 17 residues. V was shortened by 3 bases and J by 0 bases, with 14 bases between the two germline ends. Looked up from germline, CDR1 is KGHDR and CDR2 is SFDVKD. As DNA, the CDR3 is TGTGCCACCAGTGATCCGCTTAGCGGCCTCTCCTACAATGAGCAGTTCTTC. Its translation is CATSDPLSGLSYNEQFF.

This clonotype was seen a few times. This rearrangement joins TRBV25-1 to TRBJ2-1; 7 bases match TRBD1. J gave up 5 bases and V 3 bases, and 7 bases lay outside the gene matches. Looked up from germline, CDR1 is MGHDK and CDR2 is SYGVNS. There are 15 residues in the CDR3. The DNA for the CDR3 is TGTGCCAGCAGTGACGACAGGGCCTTGGACAATGAGCAGTTCTTC. Amino acids: CASSDDRALDNEQFF.

The J gene is TRBJ1-1, the V gene TRBV6-5; TRBD1 might be the D (5 bases). The V end lost 6 bases, the J end lost 4 bases, and 15 bases lay between the germline ends. The CDR3 length is 14 residues. Germline values: CDR1 MNHEY, CDR2 SVGAGI. The CDR3 is CASRTGPGVTEAFF. The CDR3 DNA reads TGTGCCAGCAGAACCGGGCCGGGGGTCACTGAAGCTTTCTTT.

The V gene is TRBV11-2, the J gene TRBJ2-2, with 8 bases fitting TRBD1. The CDR3 is 15 residues long. Germline-derived CDR1 and CDR2 are SGHAT and FQNNGV. Losses at the gene ends were 2 bases for V and 7 bases for J; bases not matched to a gene: 6. CDR3 in DNA: TGTGCCAGCAGCTTATCAGGACAGGGTAACGGGGAGCTGTTTTTT. This translates into CASSLSGQGNGELFF.

The chain carries TRBV30 and TRBJ2-1, with 10 bases identical to TRBD2. Germline trimming cut 0 bases from V and 14 bases from J; bases unmatched to any gene: 4. This CDR3 comprises 12 residues. Germline loops: CDR1 GTSNPN, CDR2 SVGIG (reference sequence). The CDR3 sequence is CAWSVLAGDKFF. The CDR3 DNA reads as TGTGCCTGGAGTGTTCTAGCGGGAGATAAGTTCTTC.

With regard to this clonotype: An end of the junction does not agree with germline; a read error may underlie this. This chain connects TRBV12-3 or TRBV12-4 to TRBJ2-1; no clear D gene. The CDR3 spans 11 residues. The CDR3 protein is CASSLGNEQVF. The CDR3 nucleotides read TGTGCCAGCAGTTTAGGAAATGAGCAGGTCTTC.

The chain recombines TRBV4-2 with TRBJ2-1, with D perhaps matching TRBD2 (5 bases). V lost 4 bases and J 8 bases, leaving 18 bases between the germline ends. Germline-derived CDR1 and CDR2 are LGHNA and YNFKEQ. The CDR3 runs 15 residues. CDR3 loop: CASSPDPWSSDEQFF. CDR3 DNA sequence: TGTGCCAGCAGCCCCGACCCCTGGAGTAGCGATGAGCAGTTCTTC.

The chain carries TRBV25-1 and TRBJ1-5; D might be TRBD1 (5 bases). The CDR3 is made up of 13 amino acids. The ends were cut back, 1 base at V and 7 bases at J, with 8 bases in the middle. Germline assignment: CDR1 MGHDK and CDR2 SYGVNS. DNA of the CDR3: TGTGCCAGCAGTGAATCAGGGTACCAGCCCCAGCATTTT. Translated: CASSESGYQPQHF.

This clonotype was observed many times. The chain employs TRBV7-9 and TRBJ2-2; unclear D gene. Germline lookup yields CDR1 SEHNR and CDR2 FQNEAQ (reference sequence). The length of the CDR3 is 11 residues. V was clipped by 6 bases and J by 5 bases, with 4 bases between them. The CDR3 protein is CASSFTGELFF. CDR3 sequence (DNA): TGTGCCAGCAGTTTTACCGGGGAGCTGTTTTTT.

The chain is built from TRBV7-9 and TRBJ1-1, with D tentatively TRBD1 (5 bases). The germline CDR1 and CDR2 sequences are SEHNR and FQNEAQ (reference sequence). V was cut by 5 bases and J by 0 bases, with 7 bases left in between. The length of the CDR3 is 13 residues. The DNA for the CDR3 is TGTGCCAGCAGCGGGGGGGTGAACACTGAAGCTTTCTTT. This gives the protein CASSGGVNTEAFF.

This chain joins TRBV7-2 and TRBJ2-3, with D possibly called TRBD1 or TRBD2 (5 bases each). The CDR3 length is 15 residues. Trimming took off 5 bases at V and 3 bases at J, with 15 bases between the two ends. Germline CDR1 SGHTA, CDR2 FQGNSA. CDR3 amino acids: CASSRTLGQTDTQYF. In DNA form, the CDR3 reads TGTGCCAGCAGCAGGACTTTAGGACAAACAGATACGCAGTATTTT.

In this sample, this clonotype turned up a few times. The chain employs TRBV29-1 and TRBJ2-7, with 7 positions matching TRBD1. The germline V gene encodes CDR1 SQVTM and CDR2 ANQGSEA. After removal of 6 bases from V and 2 bases from J, the junction contained 7 bases not matched to a gene. This CDR3 has 13 amino acids. The CDR3 loop is CSVADRDPYEQYF. The CDR3 coding sequence is TGCAGCGTAGCAGACAGGGACCCCTACGAGCAGTACTTC.

The chain carries TRBV5-5 and TRBJ2-3; 8 nucleotides agree with TRBD1. CDR3 length: 16 amino acids. Germline CDR1 is SGHKS and CDR2 is YYEKEE (reference sequence). V shed 3 bases and J 4 bases; nucleotides not matched to a gene: 10. CDR3: CASSWDRLGGADTQYF. The DNA of the CDR3 is TGTGCCAGCAGCTGGGACAGGTTAGGAGGAGCAGATACGCAGTATTTT.

V usage is TRBV12-3 or TRBV12-4 and J usage is TRBJ1-1, with D possibly matching TRBD1 (5 bases). CDR3 length: 12 amino acids. V was shortened by 7 bases and J by 7 bases, with 13 bases between the two germline ends. In nucleotides, the CDR3 is TGTGCCAGCAACCACTTAGGGGATGAAGCTTTCTTT. It codes for CASNHLGDEAFF.

The J gene is TRBJ1-4, the V gene TRBV9, with TRBD1 matching over 9 bases. Trimming at V came to 3 bases and at J to 8 bases, leaving 8 bases not matched to a gene. The CDR3 extends over 15 amino acids. CDR1 and CDR2 (germline): SGDLS, YYNGEE. The CDR3 nucleotides are TGTGCCAGCAGCGGAACTGGACAGGGGAACGAAAAACTGTTTTTT. It is translated as CASSGTGQGNEKLFF. Filled out from reference TRBV9 and TRBJ1-4, the complete variable domain reads DSGVTQTPKHLITATGQRVTLRCSPRSGDLSVYWYQQSLDQGLQFLIQYYNGEERAKGNILERFSAQQFPDLHSELNLSSLELGDSALYFCASSGTGQGNEKLFFGSGTQLSVL.

This rearrangement joins TRBV27 to TRBJ2-3; the D gene is possibly TRBD2 (5 bases). V was trimmed by 0 bases and J by 1 base, leaving 11 bases between them. The CDR3 spans 16 residues. Germline assignment: CDR1 MNHEY and CDR2 SMNVEV (reference sequence). CDR3 bases: TGTGCCAGCAGTTTATCTGTGGGAGCGGGCACAGATACGCAGTATTTT. It codes for CASSLSVGAGTDTQYF.

The chain joins TRBV5-1 to TRBJ1-3, with 7 bases matching TRBD1. The CDR3 is 15 amino acids. After removal of 2 bases from V and 3 bases from J, the junction contained 5 bases not matched to a gene. Germline-derived CDR1 and CDR2 are SGHRS and YFSETQ. The CDR3 nucleotides are TGCGCCAGCAGCTTCGGGACAGATTATGGAAACACCATATATTTT. Amino acid sequence: CASSFGTDYGNTIYF.

This clonotype has a handful of counts. This chain joins TRBV6-5 and TRBJ2-3; tentatively, D is TRBD1 (5 bases). V dropped 5 bases and J dropped 4 bases, with 16 bases sitting between them. The CDR3 totals 15 residues. CDR1 MNHEY and CDR2 SVGAGI come from the germline V gene. CDR3 residues: CASSLNTEGADTQYF. The CDR3 bases are TGTGCCAGCAGTCTAAATACCGAAGGGGCAGATACGCAGTATTTT.

The sample holds a few counts of this clonotype. V is TRBV5-5 and J is TRBJ2-3; no firm D call. The CDR3 has 16 amino acids. V lost 0 bases and J 4 bases, leaving 15 bases between the germline ends. Germline CDR1 and CDR2: SGHKS and YYEKEE (reference sequence). The CDR3 DNA sequence: TGTGCCAGCAGCTTGGGAATTATCCTTTCCGCAGATACGCAGTATTTT. Translated, it gives CASSLGIILSADTQYF.